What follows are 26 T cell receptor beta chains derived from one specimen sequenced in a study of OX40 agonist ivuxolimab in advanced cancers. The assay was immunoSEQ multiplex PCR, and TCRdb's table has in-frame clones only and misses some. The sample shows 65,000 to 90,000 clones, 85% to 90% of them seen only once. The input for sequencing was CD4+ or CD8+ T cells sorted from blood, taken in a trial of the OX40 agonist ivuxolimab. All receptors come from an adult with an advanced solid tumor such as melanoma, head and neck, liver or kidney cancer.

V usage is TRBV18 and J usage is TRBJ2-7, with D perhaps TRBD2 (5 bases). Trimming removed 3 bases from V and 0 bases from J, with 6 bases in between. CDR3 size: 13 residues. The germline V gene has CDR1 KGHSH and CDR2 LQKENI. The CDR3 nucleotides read TGTGCCAGCTCACCCCGGGGCTCCTACGAGCAGTACTTC. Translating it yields CASSPRGSYEQYF.

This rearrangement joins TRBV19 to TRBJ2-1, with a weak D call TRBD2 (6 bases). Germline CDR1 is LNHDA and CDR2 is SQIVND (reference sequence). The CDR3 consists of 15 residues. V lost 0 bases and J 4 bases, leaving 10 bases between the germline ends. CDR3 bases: TGTGCCAGTAGTATAGATAGCGGAGCTTACAATGAGCAGTTCTTC. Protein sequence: CASSIDSGAYNEQFF.

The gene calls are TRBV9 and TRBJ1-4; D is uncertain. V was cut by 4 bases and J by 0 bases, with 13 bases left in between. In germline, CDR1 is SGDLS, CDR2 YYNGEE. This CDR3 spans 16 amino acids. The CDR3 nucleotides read TGTGCCAGCAGCTCCGGGAGGGCCCCAACTAATGAAAAACTGTTTTTT. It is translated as CASSSGRAPTNEKLFF.

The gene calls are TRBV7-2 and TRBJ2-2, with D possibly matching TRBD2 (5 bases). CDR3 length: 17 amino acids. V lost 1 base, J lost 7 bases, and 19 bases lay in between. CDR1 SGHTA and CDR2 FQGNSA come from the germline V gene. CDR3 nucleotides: TGTGCCAGCAGCTTAGTTGGAATTGGGTCTAGCTTCGGGGAGCTGTTTTTT. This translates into CASSLVGIGSSFGELFF. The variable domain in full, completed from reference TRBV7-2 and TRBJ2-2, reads GAGVSQSPSNKVTEKGKDVELRCDPISGHTALYWYRQSLGQGLEFLIYFQGNSAPDKSGLPSDRFSAERTGGSVSTLTIQRTQQEDSAVYLCASSLVGIGSSFGELFFGEGSRLTVL.

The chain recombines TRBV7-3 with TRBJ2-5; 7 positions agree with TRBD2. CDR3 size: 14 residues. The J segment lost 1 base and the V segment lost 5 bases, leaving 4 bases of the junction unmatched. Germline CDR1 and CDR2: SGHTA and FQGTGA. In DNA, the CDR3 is TGTGCCAGCAGCGCCACTAGCGCCCAAGAGACCCAGTACTTC. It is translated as CASSATSAQETQYF. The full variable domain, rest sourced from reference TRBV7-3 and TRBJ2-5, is GAGVSQTPSNKVTEKGKYVELRCDPISGHTALYWYRQSLGQGPEFLIYFQGTGAADDSGLPNDRFFAVRPEGSVSTLKIQRTERGDSAVYLCASSATSAQETQYFGPGTRLLVL.

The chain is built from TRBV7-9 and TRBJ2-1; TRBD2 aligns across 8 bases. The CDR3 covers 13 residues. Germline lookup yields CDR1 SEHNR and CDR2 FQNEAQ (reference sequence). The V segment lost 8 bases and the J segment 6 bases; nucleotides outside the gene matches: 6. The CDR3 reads CASFRTSGNEQFF. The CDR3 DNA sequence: TGTGCCAGCTTCCGAACTAGCGGCAATGAGCAGTTCTTC.

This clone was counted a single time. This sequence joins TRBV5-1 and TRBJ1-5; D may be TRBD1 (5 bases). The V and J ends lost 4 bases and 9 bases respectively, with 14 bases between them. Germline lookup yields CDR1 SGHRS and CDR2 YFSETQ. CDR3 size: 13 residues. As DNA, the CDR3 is TGCGCCAGCAGCGAGGAGCCGGGGCTGCCCCAGCATTTT. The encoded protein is CASSEEPGLPQHF.

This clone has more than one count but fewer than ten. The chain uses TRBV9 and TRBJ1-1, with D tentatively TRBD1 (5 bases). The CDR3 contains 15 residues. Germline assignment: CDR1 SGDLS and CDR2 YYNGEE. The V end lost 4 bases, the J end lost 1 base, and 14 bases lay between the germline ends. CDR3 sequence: CASSTRAGTNTEAFF. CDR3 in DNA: TGTGCCAGCAGCACCCGGGCGGGGACGAACACTGAAGCTTTCTTT. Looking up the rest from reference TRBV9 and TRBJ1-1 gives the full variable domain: DSGVTQTPKHLITATGQRVTLRCSPRSGDLSVYWYQQSLDQGLQFLIQYYNGEERAKGNILERFSAQQFPDLHSELNLSSLELGDSALYFCASSTRAGTNTEAFFGQGTRLTVV.

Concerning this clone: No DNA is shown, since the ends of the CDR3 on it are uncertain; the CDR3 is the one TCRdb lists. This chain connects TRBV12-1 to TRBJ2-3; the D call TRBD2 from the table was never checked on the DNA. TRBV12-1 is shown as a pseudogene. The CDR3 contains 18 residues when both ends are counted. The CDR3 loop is CASSFGGGASVGTDTQYF.

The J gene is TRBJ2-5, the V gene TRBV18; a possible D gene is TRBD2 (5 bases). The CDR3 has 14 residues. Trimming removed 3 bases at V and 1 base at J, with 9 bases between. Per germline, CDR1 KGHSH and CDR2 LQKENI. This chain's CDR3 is CASSPGAVQETQYF. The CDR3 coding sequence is TGTGCCAGCTCACCGGGAGCGGTCCAAGAGACCCAGTACTTC.

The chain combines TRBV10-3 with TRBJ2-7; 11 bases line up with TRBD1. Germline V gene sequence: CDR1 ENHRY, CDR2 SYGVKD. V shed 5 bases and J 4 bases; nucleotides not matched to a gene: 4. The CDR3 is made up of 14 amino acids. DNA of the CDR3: TGTGCCATCAGTCCGGGACAGGGGGATTACGAGCAGTACTTC. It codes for CAISPGQGDYEQYF.

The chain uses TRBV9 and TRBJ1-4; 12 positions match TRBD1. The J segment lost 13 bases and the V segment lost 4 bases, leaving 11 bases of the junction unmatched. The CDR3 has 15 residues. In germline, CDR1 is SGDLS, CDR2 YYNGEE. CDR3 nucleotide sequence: TGTGCCAGCAGCTCCGGGACAGGGGGCTGGGGAGGACTGTTTTTT. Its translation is CASSSGTGGWGGLFF.

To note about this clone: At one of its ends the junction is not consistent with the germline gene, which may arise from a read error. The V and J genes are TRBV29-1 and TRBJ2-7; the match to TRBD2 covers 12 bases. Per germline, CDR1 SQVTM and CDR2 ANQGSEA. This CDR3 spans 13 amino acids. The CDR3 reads CSVRNFTSGRTLF. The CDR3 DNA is TGCAGCGTTCGTAACTTTACTAGCGGGAGGACCCTCTTC.

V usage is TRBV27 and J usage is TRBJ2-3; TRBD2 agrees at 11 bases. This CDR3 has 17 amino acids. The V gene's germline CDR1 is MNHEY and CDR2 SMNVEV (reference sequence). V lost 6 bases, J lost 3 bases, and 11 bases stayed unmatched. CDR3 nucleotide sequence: TGTGCCAGCAGAACTTTCGTAGCGGGAGGGGGTACAGATACGCAGTATTTT. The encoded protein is CASRTFVAGGGTDTQYF.

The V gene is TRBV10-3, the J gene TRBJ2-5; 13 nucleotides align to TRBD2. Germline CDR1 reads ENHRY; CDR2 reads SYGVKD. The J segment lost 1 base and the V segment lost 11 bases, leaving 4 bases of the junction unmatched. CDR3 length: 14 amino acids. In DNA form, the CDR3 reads TGTGCCTCCCGGACTAGCGGGGGCCAAGAGACCCAGTACTTC. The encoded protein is CASRTSGGQETQYF.

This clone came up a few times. The CDR3 loop reads CASSYADRGYEQYF. The DNA of the CDR3 is TGTGCCAGCAGTTACGCGGACAGGGGCTACGAGCAGTACTTC. J is TRBJ2-7 and V is TRBV6-6; 9 positions match TRBD1. Germline V gene sequence: CDR1 MNHNY, CDR2 SVGAGI (reference sequence). The CDR3 length is 14 residues. J gave up 3 bases and V 2 bases, and 2 bases lay outside the gene matches.

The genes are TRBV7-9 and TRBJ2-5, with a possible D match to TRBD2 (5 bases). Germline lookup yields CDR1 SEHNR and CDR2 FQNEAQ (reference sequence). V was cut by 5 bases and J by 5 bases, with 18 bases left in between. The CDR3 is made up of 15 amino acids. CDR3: CASSLPSEEAETQYF. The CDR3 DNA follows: TGTGCCAGCAGCCTTCCAAGTGAGGAGGCGGAGACCCAGTACTTC.

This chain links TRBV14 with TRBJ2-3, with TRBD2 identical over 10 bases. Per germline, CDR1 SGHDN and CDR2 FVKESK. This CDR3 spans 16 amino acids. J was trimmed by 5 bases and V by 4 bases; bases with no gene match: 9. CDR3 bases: TGTGCCAGCAGCCCCCTGAGCGGGGGGGCTGGAGATACGCAGTATTTT. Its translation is CASSPLSGGAGDTQYF.

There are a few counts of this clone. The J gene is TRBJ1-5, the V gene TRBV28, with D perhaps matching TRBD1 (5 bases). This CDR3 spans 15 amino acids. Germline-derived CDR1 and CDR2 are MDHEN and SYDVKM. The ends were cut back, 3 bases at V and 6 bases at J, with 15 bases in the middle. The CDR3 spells CASSFPGVRGQPQHF. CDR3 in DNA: TGTGCCAGCAGTTTCCCTGGGGTGAGGGGTCAGCCCCAGCATTTT.

As DNA, the CDR3 is TGTGCCAGCAGCTTCTCGGGAGGGGGCGAGCAGTTCTTC. Protein product: CASSFSGGGEQFF. V usage is TRBV7-9 and J usage is TRBJ2-1, with D possibly being TRBD2 (8 bases). This CDR3 is built from 13 residues. V was trimmed by 3 bases and J by 10 bases, leaving 13 bases between them. Germline V gives CDR1 SEHNR, CDR2 FQNEAQ (reference sequence).

CDR3 coding DNA: TGTGCCAGCAGCTTAGGGCCGGGGGGCTACACCTTC. Its translation is CASSLGPGGYTF. This rearrangement joins TRBV7-9 to TRBJ1-2; D is ambiguous. CDR3 length equals 12 residues. Germline CDR1 SEHNR, CDR2 FQNEAQ (reference sequence). Trimming pared 1 base from V and 8 bases from J, leaving 8 bases between. Combining the CDR3 with reference TRBV7-9 and TRBJ1-2 gives the whole variable domain DTGVSQNPRHKITKRGQNVTFRCDPISEHNRLYWYRQTLGQGPEFLTYFQNEAQLEKSRLLSDRFSAERPKGSFSTLEIQRTEQGDSAMYLCASSLGPGGYTFGSGTRLTVV.

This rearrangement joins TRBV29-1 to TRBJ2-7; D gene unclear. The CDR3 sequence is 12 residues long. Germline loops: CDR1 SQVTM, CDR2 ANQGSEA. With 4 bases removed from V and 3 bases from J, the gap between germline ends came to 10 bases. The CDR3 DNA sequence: TGCAGCGTTGTTGGTCAGATCTACGAGCAGTACTTC. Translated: CSVVGQIYEQYF.

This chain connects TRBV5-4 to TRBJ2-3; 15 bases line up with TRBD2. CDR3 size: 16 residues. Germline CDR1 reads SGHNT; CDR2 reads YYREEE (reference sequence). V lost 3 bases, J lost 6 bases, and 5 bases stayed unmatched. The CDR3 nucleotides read TGTGCCAGCAGCTCCGGGACTAGCGGGGGGTTGGATACGCAGTATTTT. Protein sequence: CASSSGTSGGLDTQYF.

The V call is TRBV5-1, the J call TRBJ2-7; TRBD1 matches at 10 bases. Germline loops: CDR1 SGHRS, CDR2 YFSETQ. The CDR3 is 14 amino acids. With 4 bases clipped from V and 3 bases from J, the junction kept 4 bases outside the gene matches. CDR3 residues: CASSRGTGDYEQYF. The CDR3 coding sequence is TGCGCCAGCAGCCGGGGGACAGGGGACTACGAGCAGTACTTC.

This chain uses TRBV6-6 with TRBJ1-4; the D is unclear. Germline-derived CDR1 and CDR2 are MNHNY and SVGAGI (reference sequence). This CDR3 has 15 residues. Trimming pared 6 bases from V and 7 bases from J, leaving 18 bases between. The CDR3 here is CASRDDGSLGEKLFF. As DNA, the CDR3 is TGTGCCAGCAGGGATGACGGGAGTCTCGGTGAAAAACTGTTTTTT.

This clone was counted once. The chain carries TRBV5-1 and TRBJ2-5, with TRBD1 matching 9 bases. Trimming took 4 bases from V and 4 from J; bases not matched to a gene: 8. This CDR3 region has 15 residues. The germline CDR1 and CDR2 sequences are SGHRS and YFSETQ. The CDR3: CASSPTGGKGETQYF. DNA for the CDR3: TGCGCCAGCAGCCCGACAGGGGGAAAGGGAGAGACCCAGTACTTC.